A single sample gave rise to the 31 T cell receptor beta chains below, sequenced in a study of radiotherapy plus CTLA-4 blockade in lung cancer. Sequenced by immunoSEQ multiplex PCR; TCRdb stores in-frame clones only, minus some. The table records about 32,000 clones, 81% of them present only once. This specimen consisted of peripheral blood, obtained from a patient treated with radiotherapy plus ipilimumab. These TCRs come from a human donor with non-small cell lung cancer that progressed on radiotherapy plus ipilimumab.

The V call is TRBV29-1, the J call TRBJ1-1; 10 bases are shared with TRBD1. The ends lost 6 bases at V and 5 bases at J; junction bases unmatched: 9. CDR3 length: 14 amino acids. Germline V gene sequence: CDR1 SQVTM, CDR2 ANQGSEA. Written as DNA, the CDR3 is TGCAGCGTGAGGACAGGGGGGATTAGTACTGAAGCTTTCTTT. Encoded protein: CSVRTGGISTEAFF.

The gene calls are TRBV9 and TRBJ2-7; TRBD1 might be the D (6 bases). The CDR3 length is 14 residues. Trimming shortened V by 4 bases and J by 0 bases, and 11 bases separated the two germline ends. Germline V lookup: CDR1 SGDLS, CDR2 YYNGEE. In DNA, the CDR3 is TGTGCCAGCAGCAAAACAGGGAACTCCTACGAGCAGTACTTC. Translated: CASSKTGNSYEQYF.

The J gene is TRBJ1-3, the V gene TRBV19; D is unresolved. CDR3 size: 18 residues. Germline loops: CDR1 LNHDA, CDR2 SQIVND (reference sequence). With 2 bases removed from V and 0 bases from J, the gap between germline ends came to 17 bases. CDR3 bases: TGTGCCAGTAGTATACGTTGGGCAGCCGCCACCTCTGGAAACACCATATATTTT. It codes for CASSIRWAAATSGNTIYF.

This chain connects TRBV6-1 to TRBJ2-1, with 7 bases identical to TRBD1. CDR3 size: 13 residues. Germline assignment: CDR1 MNHNS and CDR2 SASEGT. V lost 7 bases and J lost 8; bases outside the gene matches: 8. DNA for the CDR3: TGTGCCAGCACGGGACAGTATTTGGATGAGCAGTTCTTC. Encoded protein: CASTGQYLDEQFF.

The rearrangement joins TRBV11-2 to TRBJ1-3; maybe TRBD1 (5 bases). Trimming left V 10 bases short and J 4 bases short, with 17 bases between. This CDR3 has 14 amino acids. Per the germline V gene, CDR1 is SGHAT and CDR2 is FQNNGV. CDR3 coding DNA: TGTGCCACAACAACTGCGGGGCACGGAAACACCATATATTTT. This codes for CATTTAGHGNTIYF.

J is TRBJ2-3 and V is TRBV19, with D perhaps matching TRBD2 (5 bases). The CDR3 sequence is 14 residues long. Germline values: CDR1 LNHDA, CDR2 SQIVND (reference sequence). With 5 bases removed from V and 2 bases from J, the gap between germline ends came to 11 bases. The CDR3 bases are TGTGCCAGTAGTGTTAGCGTAAACACAGATACGCAGTATTTT. Protein product: CASSVSVNTDTQYF.

The chain carries TRBV16 and TRBJ1-5; 8 bases line up with TRBD1. The J segment lost 2 bases and the V segment lost 3 bases, leaving 0 bases of the junction unmatched. Germline CDR1 and CDR2: KGHSY and FQNENV. CDR3 size: 14 residues. CDR3 in amino acids: CASSQTGGNQPQHF. In nucleotides, the CDR3 is TGTGCCAGCAGCCAGACAGGGGGCAATCAGCCCCAGCATTTT. Filled out from reference TRBV16 and TRBJ1-5, the complete variable domain reads GEEVAQTPKHLVRGEGQKAKLYCAPIKGHSYVFWYQQVLKNEFKFLISFQNENVFDETGMPKERFSAKCLPNSPCSLEIQATKLEDSAVYFCASSQTGGNQPQHFGDGTRLSIL.

The chain recombines TRBV19 with TRBJ1-2, with TRBD1 matching over 9 bases. The CDR3 runs 15 residues. Per the germline V gene, CDR1 is LNHDA and CDR2 is SQIVND (reference sequence). Germline trimming cut 3 bases from V and 8 bases from J; bases unmatched to any gene: 10. The CDR3 protein is CASSIKGQGVRGYTF. CDR3 DNA: TGTGCCAGTAGTATCAAGGGACAGGGTGTTCGGGGCTACACCTTC.

The chain uses TRBV9 and TRBJ2-7, with TRBD2 matching 8 bases. The CDR3 has 16 amino acids. The germline V gene has CDR1 SGDLS and CDR2 YYNGEE. V gave up 6 bases and J gave up 5 bases; unmatched junction bases: 16. The CDR3 sequence: CASTQGAGATADEQYF. Here the CDR3 DNA reads TGTGCCAGCACCCAGGGAGCGGGGGCGACGGCTGACGAGCAGTACTTC.

The CDR3 sequence is CASSAGLARTDTQYF. As DNA, the CDR3 is TGTGCCAGCAGCGCAGGACTCGCCCGCACAGATACGCAGTATTTT. The chain recombines TRBV7-2 with TRBJ2-3; TRBD2 might be the D (5 bases). V dropped 5 bases and J dropped 1 base, with 13 bases sitting between them. Looked up from germline, CDR1 is SGHTA and CDR2 is FQGNSA. CDR3 size: 15 residues.

The chain couples TRBV2 to TRBJ2-3; D uncertain. Trimming left V 7 bases short and J 0 bases short, with 8 bases between. Germline V gene lookup returns CDR1 SNHLY and CDR2 FYNNEI. CDR3 length: 13 residues. CDR3 coding DNA: TGTGCCAGCACCGGGTATAGCACAGATACGCAGTATTTT. The encoded protein is CASTGYSTDTQYF. Complete variable domain (other parts from reference TRBV2 and TRBJ2-3): EPEVTQTPSHQVTQMGQEVILRCVPISNHLYFYWYRQILGQKVEFLVSFYNNEISEKSEIFDDQFSVERPDGSNFTLKIRSTKLEDSAMYFCASTGYSTDTQYFGPGTRLTVL.

This chain joins TRBV2 and TRBJ1-1; possibly TRBD1 for D (5 bases). This CDR3 region has 13 residues. V lost 6 bases and J lost 1, with 9 bases in between. Germline assignment: CDR1 SNHLY and CDR2 FYNNEI. The CDR3 DNA reads as TGTGCCAGCAGGATGACAGCGAACACTGAAGCTTTCTTT. It is translated as CASRMTANTEAFF.

This clone has only a few counts. The gene calls are TRBV19 and TRBJ1-6; 8 bases agree with TRBD1. CDR3 length equals 17 residues. The ends lost 6 bases at V and 10 bases at J; junction bases unmatched: 17. Germline CDR1 and CDR2: LNHDA and SQIVND (reference sequence). In nucleotides, the CDR3 is TGTGCCAGTAGCAAGACCGGGACAGGCTTAGGAGAGTCACCCCTCCACTTT. It is translated as CASSKTGTGLGESPLHF.

V and J are TRBV4-3 and TRBJ1-5; no reliable D call. The CDR3 loop spans 14 amino acids. Germline V CDR1 and CDR2: LGHNA, YSLEER. Trimming shortened V by 0 bases and J by 7 bases, and 10 bases separated the two germline ends. CDR3 in DNA: TGCGCCAGCAGCCAAGATCTGGGCCCACAGCCCCAGCATTTT. This sequence encodes CASSQDLGPQPQHF.

The sample holds a few counts of this clone. V and J are TRBV4-1 and TRBJ1-1; D remains unclear. The CDR3 is 12 amino acids. Trimming took 5 bases from V and 3 from J, leaving 7 bases between them. Germline CDR1 is MGHRA and CDR2 is YSYEKL. The CDR3 coding sequence is TGCGCCAGCAGCTCCCTCTACACTGAAGCTTTCTTT. It encodes CASSSLYTEAFF.

In this sample, this clone turned up once. Other nucleotide sequences in the sample specify the same CDR3. The chain links TRBV4-1 to TRBJ1-2; D gene ambiguous. From germline, CDR1 is MGHRA and CDR2 YSYEKL. V was shortened by 0 bases and J by 0 bases, with 8 bases between the two germline ends. CDR3 size: 15 residues. Written as DNA, the CDR3 is TGCGCCAGCAGCCAAGATCAAACACCTAACTATGGCTACACCTTC. It translates to CASSQDQTPNYGYTF.

The chain uses TRBV6-5 and TRBJ2-3; TRBD1 aligns across 7 bases. The CDR3 covers 14 residues. Germline loops: CDR1 MNHEY, CDR2 SVGAGI. With V trimmed by 4 bases and J by 1 base, 2 bases remained unmatched. The CDR3 DNA is TGTGCCAGCAGTTCCGGGACAGGCACAGATACGCAGTATTTT. Translating gives CASSSGTGTDTQYF.

V usage is TRBV5-5 and J usage is TRBJ1-4; no clear D gene. The V gene's germline CDR1 is SGHKS and CDR2 YYEKEE (reference sequence). The CDR3 has 15 residues. V gave up 4 bases and J gave up 3 bases, with 13 bases separating them. The CDR3 spells CASSVHMPANEKLFF. The CDR3 DNA follows: TGTGCCAGCAGCGTCCACATGCCAGCTAATGAAAAACTGTTTTTT.

This clone appeared a single time. The V and J genes are TRBV9 and TRBJ1-4; D is possibly TRBD1 (5 bases). Germline CDR1 SGDLS, CDR2 YYNGEE. Between the trimmed V and J ends, which lost 4 bases and 8 bases, there was a span of 21 bases. This CDR3 contains 16 residues. CDR3 sequence: CASSPSTGGGGEKLFF. The CDR3 coding sequence is TGTGCCAGCAGCCCCTCTACAGGAGGTGGGGGGGAAAAACTGTTTTTT.

This rearrangement joins TRBV19 to TRBJ1-2; 11 bases are shared with TRBD1. CDR3 length: 15 residues. Trimming took 5 bases from V and 4 from J; bases not matched to a gene: 6. CDR1 is LNHDA and CDR2 is SQIVND in the germline V gene (reference sequence). The CDR3 loop is CASSPGTGGTYGYTF. In nucleotides, the CDR3 is TGTGCCAGTAGTCCGGGGACAGGGGGAACCTATGGCTACACCTTC.

The CDR3 nucleotides are TGTGCCAGCAGTTCCCCCCCTGCGGGCTCCTACAATGAGCAGTTCTTC. Its translation is CASSSPPAGSYNEQFF. J is TRBJ2-1 and V is TRBV28, with a tentative D call TRBD2 (5 bases). V was trimmed by 4 bases and J by 0 bases, leaving 13 bases between them. Germline V gives CDR1 MDHEN, CDR2 SYDVKM. The CDR3 covers 16 residues.

This clone turned up a few times. The chain employs TRBV11-2 and TRBJ1-1; D perhaps matches TRBD1 (5 bases). This CDR3 has 15 residues. V was cut by 5 bases and J by 1 base, with 14 bases left in between. Germline CDR1 is SGHAT and CDR2 is FQNNGV. The CDR3 nucleotides are TGTGCCAGCAGCCGCTACACCGGACAGAACACTGAAGCTTTCTTT. Translating it yields CASSRYTGQNTEAFF.

The chain couples TRBV18 to TRBJ1-1, with a possible D match to TRBD1 (6 bases). With 4 bases removed from V and 3 bases from J, the gap between germline ends came to 12 bases. CDR3 length equals 14 residues. CDR1 and CDR2 from the germline V gene are KGHSH and LQKENI. The CDR3, as DNA: TGTGCCAGCTCACTAGGGGGGGTGGACACTGAAGCTTTCTTT. It specifies CASSLGGVDTEAFF.

The chain couples TRBV27 to TRBJ2-7; TRBD1 matches 9 bases. From germline, CDR1 is MNHEY and CDR2 SMNVEV (reference sequence). The CDR3 contains 14 residues. J lost 4 bases, V lost 5 bases, and 6 bases had no gene match. In DNA, the CDR3 is TGTGCCAGCAGTGGGGGGACAGGGACATACGAGCAGTACTTC. It yields the protein CASSGGTGTYEQYF.

The CDR3 nucleotides read TGTGCCAGCAGTTGGACTCGGGACACCACCTACGAGCAGTACTTC. Translation gives CASSWTRDTTYEQYF. This chain links TRBV11-2 with TRBJ2-7, with a possible D match to TRBD1 (6 bases). The length of the CDR3 is 15 residues. Trimming left V 6 bases short and J 2 bases short, with 17 bases between. Germline lookup yields CDR1 SGHAT and CDR2 FQNNGV.

V usage is TRBV6-6 and J usage is TRBJ2-3; D is ambiguous. Germline values: CDR1 MNHNY, CDR2 SVGAGI (reference sequence). The CDR3 length is 14 residues. Trimming removed 2 bases from V and 0 bases from J, with 6 bases in between. CDR3 DNA sequence: TGTGCCAGCAGTTACGCACTTAGCACAGATACGCAGTATTTT. Protein product: CASSYALSTDTQYF.

The CDR3 DNA sequence: TGTGCCAGCTCACTGGGGCCGATGAACACTGAAGCTTTCTTT. Translation gives CASSLGPMNTEAFF. This sequence joins TRBV18 and TRBJ1-1; possibly TRBD1 for D (5 bases). In germline, CDR1 is KGHSH, CDR2 LQKENI. The CDR3 is made up of 14 amino acids. Trimming took 4 bases from V and 0 from J, leaving 9 bases between them. Supplemented by reference TRBV18 and TRBJ1-1, the full variable domain reads NAGVMQNPRHLVRRRGQEARLRCSPMKGHSHVYWYRQLPEEGLKFMVYLQKENIIDESGMPKERFSAEFPKEGPSILRIQQVVRGDSAAYFCASSLGPMNTEAFFGQGTRLTVV.

The chain uses TRBV10-2 and TRBJ1-1, with TRBD1 matching over 12 bases. V shed 4 bases, J shed 5 bases, and the junction held 17 bases outside the gene matches. The length of the CDR3 is 19 residues. From germline, CDR1 is WSHSY and CDR2 SAAADI. The CDR3 DNA follows: TGCGCCAGCAGTGTGATTATGCCACGGGACAGGGGGCTAGGTACTGAAGCTTTCTTT. Translated, it gives CASSVIMPRDRGLGTEAFF.

V is TRBV7-9 and J is TRBJ1-3, with 7 positions matching TRBD1. The germline V gene encodes CDR1 SEHNR and CDR2 FQNEAQ (reference sequence). V was clipped by 1 base and J by 3 bases; unmatched bases: 6. This CDR3 has 16 amino acids. This CDR3 is CASSLEGGAIGNTIYF. In DNA, the CDR3 is TGTGCCAGCAGCTTAGAAGGGGGCGCGATTGGAAACACCATATATTTT.

The V and J genes are TRBV7-8 and TRBJ2-5; the match to TRBD1 covers 10 bases. CDR3 length: 15 amino acids. After removal of 5 bases from V and 4 bases from J, the junction contained 7 bases not matched to a gene. Germline lookup yields CDR1 SGHVS and CDR2 FQNEAQ. The DNA of the CDR3 is TGTGCCAGCAGCACCCAGACAGGGGGCTTAGAGACCCAGTACTTC. Protein sequence: CASSTQTGGLETQYF. The entire variable domain, with the rest obtained from reference TRBV7-8 and TRBJ2-5, is as follows: GAGVSQSPRYKVAKRGQDVALRCDPISGHVSLFWYQQALGQGPEFLTYFQNEAQLDKSGLPSDRFFAERPEGSVSTLKIQRTQQEDSAVYLCASSTQTGGLETQYFGPGTRLLVL.

V is TRBV10-1 and J is TRBJ1-1; 9 bases map to TRBD1. The germline gives CDR1 WNHNN, CDR2 SYGVQD (reference sequence). V lost 6 bases to trimming and J lost 3 bases; unmatched junction nucleotides: 17. This CDR3 is built from 18 residues. CDR3 protein: CASSGDHLNRGPHTEAFF. The CDR3 DNA follows: TGCGCCAGCAGCGGCGACCACTTGAACAGGGGGCCGCACACTGAAGCTTTCTTT.